A selection of T cell receptor beta chains follows, all from one sample in a study of T cells in Graves' hyperthyroidism and ophthalmopathy. TCRdb called the multiplex PCR reads again in MiXCR, with one record for every CDR3 protein. The sample shows fewer than 650,000 distinct CDR3 sequences, 12% to 15% of them seen only once. The sample consisted of blood. The source of these receptors is a woman aged 18-29 years with Graves' ophthalmopathy. Both conserved end residues are part of each CDR3. A D gene is named only where the DNA matches it firmly. The size field is filled for only some rows; it gives once, few, many or a size class.

v_gene,abundance,j_gene,d_gene,CDR3aa,CDR3nt
TRBV6-1,many,TRBJ2-2,TRBD1,CASSFRDRSTGELFF,TGTGCCAGCAGTTTCCGGGACAGGTCCACCGGGGAGCTGTTTTTT
TRBV2,few,TRBJ1-2,TRBD1,CARTSPTGPNYGYTF,TGTGCCAGGACGTCCCCGACAGGGCCAAACTATGGCTACACCTTC
TRBV29-1,many,TRBJ1-1,NA,CSVKYSTSEAFF,TGCAGCGTTAAATACAGCACCTCTGAAGCTTTCTTT
TRBV12-3/TRBV12-4,NA,TRBJ1-3,TRBD1,CASSRTHFRGDTIYF,TGTGCCAGCAGTCGAACGCATTTCAGGGGGGACACCATATATTTT
TRBV20-1,many,TRBJ2-7,NA,CSARKRFTYEQYF,TGCAGTGCTAGAAAACGGTTCACCTACGAGCAGTACTTC
TRBV5-8,many,TRBJ2-7,NA,CASSLVRRFPYEQYF,TGTGCCAGCAGCTTGGTCCGGCGGTTCCCCTACGAGCAGTACTTC
TRBV28,many,TRBJ1-5,NA,CASSLSGPGQPQHF,TGTGCCAGCAGTTTATCAGGCCCAGGGCAGCCCCAGCATTTT
TRBV24-1,many,TRBJ2-6,TRBD1,CATSDSGGPGANVLTF,TGTGCCACCAGTGATTCAGGGGGCCCTGGGGCCAACGTCCTGACTTTC
TRBV14,few,TRBJ2-3,TRBD1,CASSQERTGGGDTQYF,TGTGCCAGCAGCCAAGAAAGGACAGGGGGTGGAGATACGCAGTATTTT
TRBV12-3/TRBV12-4,NA,TRBJ2-7,NA,CAISGLTYEQYF,TGTGCCATCTCGGGACTTACCTACGAGCAGTACTTC
TRBV9,many,TRBJ2-2,TRBD1,CASRGQETNTGELFF,TGTGCCAGCAGGGGACAGGAAACGAACACCGGGGAGCTGTTTTTT
TRBV28,many,TRBJ2-6,TRBD1,CASSFVTGVRAGANVLTF,TGTGCCAGCAGTTTCGTCACAGGGGTCCGGGCTGGGGCCAACGTCCTGACTTTC
TRBV7-2,many,TRBJ2-3,NA,CASSLDRAATDTQYF,TGTGCCAGCAGCTTAGATCGTGCAGCCACAGATACGCAGTATTTT
TRBV4-2,few,TRBJ2-6,TRBD1,CASSHLPGQISGANVLTF,TGTGCCAGCAGCCATCTACCGGGACAGATCTCTGGGGCCAACGTCCTGACTTTC
TRBV27,many,TRBJ1-1,NA,CASSPTGRSRRTEAFF,TGTGCCAGCAGTCCTACAGGGAGGAGTAGACGAACTGAAGCTTTCTTT
TRBV28,many,TRBJ2-7,TRBD2,CASSSLAGGSYEQYF,TGTGCCAGCAGTTCGTTAGCGGGAGGATCCTACGAGCAGTACTTC
TRBV30,many,TRBJ1-5,TRBD1,CAWGDRGDQPQHF,TGTGCCTGGGGGGACAGGGGGGATCAGCCCCAGCATTTT
TRBV3-2,many,TRBJ1-3,NA,CASSHTGQPGNTIYF,TGTGCCAGCAGCCACACGGGTCAGCCTGGAAACACCATATATTTT
TRBV9,NA,TRBJ2-1,TRBD2,CASSSWTSGPNNEQFF,TGTGCCAGCAGCTCCTGGACTAGCGGACCTAACAATGAGCAGTTCTTC
TRBV4-1,few,TRBJ1-5,NA,CASSQDDGYQPQHF,TGCGCCAGCAGCCAAGACGATGGGTATCAGCCCCAGCATTTT
TRBV19,few,TRBJ1-3,NA,CASTLEGRPGNTIYF,TGTGCCAGTACCCTCGAGGGGCGCCCTGGAAACACCATATATTTT
TRBV29-1,many,TRBJ2-1,TRBD2,CSVLAGGVYNEQFF,TGCAGCGTGTTAGCGGGAGGGGTCTACAATGAGCAGTTCTTC
TRBV4-1,once,TRBJ2-3,TRBD2,CASSQGGLVTQYF,TGCGCCAGCAGCCAAGGAGGACTAGTCACGCAGTATTTT
TRBV30,NA,TRBJ2-2,NA,CAWRDQGIGELFF,TGTGCCTGGAGGGACCAGGGGATCGGGGAGCTGTTTTTT
TRBV7-9,many,TRBJ1-2,NA,CASSLDKTYGYTF,TGTGCCAGCAGCTTAGATAAGACCTATGGCTACACCTTC
TRBV27,many,TRBJ2-1,TRBD2,CASTPRGGGLAGGPSNEQFF,TGTGCCAGCACCCCCCGAGGGGGAGGTCTAGCGGGAGGTCCCAGCAATGAGCAGTTCTTC
TRBV20-1,many,TRBJ1-1,NA,CSAPPATGGGNTEAFF,TGCAGTGCCCCCCCCGCGACGGGAGGGGGGAACACTGAAGCTTTCTTT
TRBV2,many,TRBJ2-7,NA,CASSPRGRPSYEQYF,TGTGCCAGCAGTCCTAGGGGCAGGCCGAGCTACGAGCAGTACTTC
TRBV28,NA,TRBJ1-3,NA,CASSAWTDSGNTIYF,TGTGCCAGCAGTGCGTGGACAGACTCTGGAAACACCATATATTTT
TRBV4-3,few,TRBJ2-7,NA,CASSQGERDTNYEQYF,TGCGCCAGCAGCCAAGGGGAACGGGACACCAACTACGAGCAGTACTTC
TRBV3-1,many,TRBJ2-1,NA,CASSQDGSGVSDEQFF,TGTGCCAGCAGCCAAGATGGGTCCGGGGTCAGCGATGAGCAGTTCTTC
TRBV3-1,NA,TRBJ1-4,NA,CASSQMGRRANEKLFF,TGTGCCAGCAGCCAGATGGGGCGTAGGGCTAATGAAAAACTGTTTTTT
TRBV12-3/TRBV12-4,many,TRBJ1-1,NA,CASMGGGHTEAFF,TGTGCCAGCATGGGGGGGGGGCACACTGAAGCTTTCTTT
TRBV2,many,TRBJ2-7,TRBD1,CASTTGTASYEQYF,TGTGCCAGCACCACAGGGACAGCTTCCTACGAGCAGTACTTC
TRBV6-1,NA,TRBJ1-1,TRBD1,CASSAGQGAKVLGHPKLKAFEAFF,TGTGCCAGCAGTGCAGGGCAGGGGGCAAAAGTATTGGGCCATCCCAAACTCAAGGCGTTTGAAGCTTTCTTT
TRBV7-2,many,TRBJ2-5,NA,CASSLVGARRGETQYF,TGTGCCAGCAGCTTAGTGGGCGCCCGGAGGGGGGAGACCCAGTACTTC
TRBV3-1,many,TRBJ1-5,NA,CASSLGLSNQPQHF,TGTGCCAGCAGCCTAGGGTTAAGCAATCAGCCCCAGCATTTT
TRBV7-9,many,TRBJ2-7,NA,CASSPGTQPYEQYF,TGTGCCAGCAGCCCCGGGACACAGCCCTACGAGCAGTACTTC
TRBV4-1,few,TRBJ2-1,TRBD2,CASSQEGGLAVRNEQFF,TGCGCCAGCAGCCAAGAGGGGGGACTAGCGGTACGCAATGAGCAGTTCTTC
TRBV20-1,many,TRBJ2-5,NA,CSPSQVGETQYF,TGCAGTCCCAGTCAGGTGGGGGAGACCCAGTACTTC
TRBV6-2/TRBV6-3,many,TRBJ1-2,NA,CASSYKARVNYGYTF,TGTGCCAGCAGTTACAAAGCTCGGGTTAACTATGGCTACACCTTC
TRBV20-1,many,TRBJ2-5,NA,CSASGGQETQYF,TGCAGTGCTAGCGGGGGCCAAGAGACCCAGTACTTC
TRBV30,many,TRBJ1-2,NA,CAWSVHGGHYTF,TGTGCCTGGAGTGTACACGGGGGGCACTACACCTTC
TRBV7-2,many,TRBJ2-2,NA,CASSLAGRYTGELFF,TGTGCCAGCAGCTTAGCGGGGCGGTACACCGGGGAGCTGTTTTTT
TRBV20-1,many,TRBJ2-7,NA,CSADLSYAYEQYF,TGCAGTGCTGATCTGTCATACGCCTACGAGCAGTACTTC
TRBV28,many,TRBJ1-2,NA,CASSLVGYYGYTF,TGTGCCAGCAGTTTAGTAGGTTACTATGGCTACACCTTC
TRBV7-9,many,TRBJ2-7,NA,CASSSQRTASSYEQYF,TGTGCCAGCAGCTCCCAAAGGACAGCCTCCTCCTACGAGCAGTACTTC
TRBV28,many,TRBJ2-1,NA,CASTTGQTYNEQFF,TGTGCCAGCACCACGGGGCAGACCTACAATGAGCAGTTCTTC